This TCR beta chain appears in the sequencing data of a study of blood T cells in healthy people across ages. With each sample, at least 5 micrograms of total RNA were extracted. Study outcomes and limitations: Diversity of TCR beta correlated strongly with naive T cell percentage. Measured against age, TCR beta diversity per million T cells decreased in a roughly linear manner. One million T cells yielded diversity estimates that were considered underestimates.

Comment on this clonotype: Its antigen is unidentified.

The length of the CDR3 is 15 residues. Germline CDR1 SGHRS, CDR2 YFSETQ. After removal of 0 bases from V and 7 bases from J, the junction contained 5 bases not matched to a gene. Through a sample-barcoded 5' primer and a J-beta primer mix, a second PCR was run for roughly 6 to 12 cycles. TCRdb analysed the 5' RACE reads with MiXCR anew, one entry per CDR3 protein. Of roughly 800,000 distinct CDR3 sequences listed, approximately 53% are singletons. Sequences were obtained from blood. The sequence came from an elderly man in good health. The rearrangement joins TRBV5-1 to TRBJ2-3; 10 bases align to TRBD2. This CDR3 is CASSLDLAGANTQYF. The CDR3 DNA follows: TGCGCCAGCAGCTTGGACCTAGCGGGAGCAAATACGCAGTATTTT.